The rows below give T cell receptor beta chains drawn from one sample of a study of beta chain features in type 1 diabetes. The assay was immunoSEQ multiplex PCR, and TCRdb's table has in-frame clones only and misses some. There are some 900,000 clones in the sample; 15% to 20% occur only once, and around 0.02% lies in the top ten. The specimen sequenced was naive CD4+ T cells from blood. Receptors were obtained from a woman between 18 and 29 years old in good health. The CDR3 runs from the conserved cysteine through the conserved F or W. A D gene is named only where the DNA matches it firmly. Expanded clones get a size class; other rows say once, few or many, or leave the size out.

TGCAGTGCTGGGAGACCTCAGGCTTTCTTT,CSAGRPQAFF,NA,TRBJ1-1,TRBV20-1,NA
TGTGCCAGCAGCTTACAGCTGGCCGGGGAGCTGTTTTTT,CASSLQLAGELFF,NA,TRBJ2-2,TRBV11-1,NA
TGTGCCAGCAGCTTGCAGGGGAGCTCCTACGAGCAGTACTTC,CASSLQGSSYEQYF,few,TRBJ2-7,TRBV7-9,NA
TGTGCCAGCAGCTTAGTTACGAACACTGAAGCTTTCTTT,CASSLVTNTEAFF,NA,TRBJ1-1,TRBV7-9,NA
TGTGCCAGTAGTATCTCGTTCGGGGCGAGGGTTGGTGAGCAGTTCTTC,CASSISFGARVGEQFF,NA,TRBJ2-1,TRBV19,NA
TGTGCCAGCAGCTTAGGGCCCTACAGGGGGCGAAGGTATGAGCAGTTCTTC,CASSLGPYRGRRYEQFF,NA,TRBJ2-1,TRBV7-2,TRBD1
TGTGCCAGTAGTATAGTGTTTGGGGCTGGCGGGAGGGCCGCCTACAATGAGCAGTTCTTC,CASSIVFGAGGRAAYNEQFF,NA,TRBJ2-1,TRBV19,TRBD2
TGTGCCAGCAGCTCCAGGGGGCGGCCCACAGATACGCAGTATTTT,CASSSRGRPTDTQYF,NA,TRBJ2-3,TRBV6-5,TRBD1
TGTGCCAGTAGTATGGCGAACTATGGCTACACCTTC,CASSMANYGYTF,NA,TRBJ1-2,TRBV19,NA
TGCGCCAGCAGCACCGGGACTAGCGGGGGTTACAATGAGCAGTTCTTC,CASSTGTSGGYNEQFF,NA,TRBJ2-1,TRBV5-1,TRBD2
TGTGCCATCAGTGAACATTACCAAGAGACCCAGTACTTC,CAISEHYQETQYF,NA,TRBJ2-5,TRBV6-5,NA
TGTGCCAGCAGCTTAGCTCACTTCTACCCCTCTGGGGCCAACGTCCTGACTTTC,CASSLAHFYPSGANVLTF,few,TRBJ2-6,TRBV7-2,NA